These 5 T cell receptor beta chains came from one sample sequenced in a study of blood T cell repertoires in COVID-19. Profiling relied on immunoSEQ multiplex PCR, and the TCRdb table lists in-frame clones only, not all of them. The sample carries about 100,000 clones, roughly 80% recorded once. The source material was peripheral blood. The receptors were sampled from a human donor in a cohort sampled during active COVID-19.

The J gene is TRBJ1-1, the V gene TRBV20-1; D is perhaps TRBD1 (6 bases). CDR1 is DFQATT and CDR2 is SNEGSKA in the germline V gene (reference sequence). V lost 5 bases and J 7 bases, leaving 11 bases between the germline ends. CDR3 length: 11 residues. Written as DNA, the CDR3 is TGCAGTGCTTACAGGGTAGGTGAAGCTTTCTTT. Protein: CSAYRVGEAFF.

The V call is TRBV30, the J call TRBJ1-1, with TRBD1 matching 8 bases. Germline CDR1 is GTSNPN and CDR2 is SVGIG (reference sequence). The CDR3 has 14 residues. Trimming removed 3 bases from V and 4 bases from J; junction bases left unmatched: 7. For the CDR3, the DNA is TGTGCCTGGAGCGCAGGGGGCGCATTCACTGAAGCTTTCTTT. Translating gives CAWSAGGAFTEAFF.

The genes are TRBV15 and TRBJ2-3, with D possibly matching TRBD2 (5 bases). The CDR3 consists of 14 residues. Trimming cost V 5 bases and J 3 bases, with 12 bases left between them. Germline lookup yields CDR1 LNHNV and CDR2 YYDKDF (reference sequence). The CDR3 nucleotides read TGTGCCACCAGCGGGAGCGGAAGGACAGATACGCAGTATTTT. It encodes CATSGSGRTDTQYF.

The chain combines TRBV18 with TRBJ1-5; D ambiguous. Trimming left V 3 bases short and J 3 bases short, with 9 bases between. Germline V gene data show CDR1 as KGHSH and CDR2 as LQKENI. This CDR3 is 14 amino acids long. CDR3 in amino acids: CASSPSTPNQPQHF. CDR3 sequence (DNA): TGTGCCAGCTCACCCTCGACACCCAATCAGCCCCAGCATTTT.

This clone was counted only a few times. The chain links TRBV30 to TRBJ2-7; D might be TRBD1 (5 bases). Germline V lookup: CDR1 GTSNPN, CDR2 SVGIG (reference sequence). Deletions cut 0 bases from V and 6 bases from J, with 12 bases between. The CDR3 is 13 residues long. In DNA form, the CDR3 reads TGTGCCTGGAGTGTACAGGCGCGTTCCGAGCAGTACTTC. Translated: CAWSVQARSEQYF.